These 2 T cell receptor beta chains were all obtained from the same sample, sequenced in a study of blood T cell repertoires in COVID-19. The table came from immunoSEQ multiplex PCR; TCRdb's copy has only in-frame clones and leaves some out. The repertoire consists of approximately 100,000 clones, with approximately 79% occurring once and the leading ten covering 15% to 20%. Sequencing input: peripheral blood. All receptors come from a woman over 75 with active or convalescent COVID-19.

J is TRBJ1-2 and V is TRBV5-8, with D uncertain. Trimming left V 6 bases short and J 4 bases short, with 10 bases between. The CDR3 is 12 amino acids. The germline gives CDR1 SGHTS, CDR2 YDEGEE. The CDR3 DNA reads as TGTGCCAGCACAGAGGGTCCCTATGGCTACACCTTC. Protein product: CASTEGPYGYTF.

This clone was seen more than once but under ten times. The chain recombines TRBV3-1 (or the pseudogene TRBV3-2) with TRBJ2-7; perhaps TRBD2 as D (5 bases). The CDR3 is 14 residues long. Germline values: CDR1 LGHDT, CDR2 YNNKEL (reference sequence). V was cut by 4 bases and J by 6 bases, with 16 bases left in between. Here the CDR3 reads CASSPGLALGEQYF. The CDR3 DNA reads TGTGCCAGCAGCCCAGGACTGGCCCTGGGCGAGCAGTACTTC.